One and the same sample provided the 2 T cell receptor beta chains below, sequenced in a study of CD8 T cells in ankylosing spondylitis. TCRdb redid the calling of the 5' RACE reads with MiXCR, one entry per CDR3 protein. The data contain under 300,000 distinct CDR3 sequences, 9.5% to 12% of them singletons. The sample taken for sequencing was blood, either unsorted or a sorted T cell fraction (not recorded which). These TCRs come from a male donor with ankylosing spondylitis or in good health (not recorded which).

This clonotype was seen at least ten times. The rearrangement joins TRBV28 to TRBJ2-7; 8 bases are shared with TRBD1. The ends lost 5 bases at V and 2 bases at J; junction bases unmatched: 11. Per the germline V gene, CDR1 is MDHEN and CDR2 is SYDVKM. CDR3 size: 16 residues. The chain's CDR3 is CASSPGQGTVPYEQYF. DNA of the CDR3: TGTGCCAGCAGTCCAGGACAGGGAACCGTTCCCTACGAGCAGTACTTC.

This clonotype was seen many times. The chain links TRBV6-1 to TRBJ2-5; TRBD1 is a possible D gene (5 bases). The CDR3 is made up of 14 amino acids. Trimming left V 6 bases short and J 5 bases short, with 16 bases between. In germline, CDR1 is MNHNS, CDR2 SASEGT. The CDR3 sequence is CASSLNLRGETQYF. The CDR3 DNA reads TGTGCCAGCAGCCTCAACCTTAGGGGCGAGACCCAGTACTTC.